A selection of T cell receptor beta chains follows, all from one sample in a study of early T cells in non-severe SARS-CoV-2 infection. TCRdb ran MiXCR on the 5' RACE reads and lists one entry per CDR3 protein. The sample includes 55,000 or so distinct CDR3 sequences, around an eighth of them seen just once. Sequenced material: whole blood. These receptors came from an adult who was a healthcare worker with PCR-confirmed SARS-CoV-2 infection or an uninfected control (not recorded which). Each CDR3 is given with its conserved first and last residue. The order of the fields is clone size, D gene, J gene, V gene, CDR3 protein, CDR3 DNA. D genes are given only for firm matches. Size is omitted from some rows. Given values are once, few, many or a class for expanded clones.

size: few
D: TRBD1
J: TRBJ1-6
V: TRBV10-3
CDR3: CASTQGVGNSPLHF
DNA: TGTGCCAGTACCCAGGGGGTTGGGAATTCACCCCTCCACTTT

size: many
D: NA
J: TRBJ1-3
V: TRBV20-1
CDR3: CSAPGHLSGNTIYF
DNA: TGCAGTGCCCCGGGACACCTCTCTGGAAACACCATATATTTT

size: NA
D: NA
J: TRBJ1-2
V: TRBV6-5
CDR3: CASRSPFGGHYGYTF
DNA: TGTGCCAGCAGATCCCCCTTTGGGGGGCACTATGGCTACACCTTC

size: many
D: NA
J: TRBJ2-7
V: TRBV29-1
CDR3: CSVTRGHEQYF
DNA: TGCAGCGTTACCAGGGGCCACGAGCAGTACTTC

size: many
D: NA
J: TRBJ2-3
V: TRBV19
CDR3: CASKMGGARWATQYF
DNA: TGTGCCAGCAAAATGGGGGGTGCTCGTTGGGCTACGCAGTATTTT

size: NA
D: NA
J: TRBJ1-5
V: TRBV7-2
CDR3: CASSSWIDQPQHF
DNA: TGTGCCAGCAGCTCCTGGATAGATCAGCCCCAGCATTTT

size: few
D: TRBD2
J: TRBJ2-7
V: TRBV15
CDR3: CATSSSGTSLDEQYF
DNA: TGTGCCACCAGCAGCTCCGGGACTAGCCTAGACGAGCAGTACTTC

size: NA
D: TRBD2
J: TRBJ2-3
V: TRBV20-1
CDR3: CSARAPTFSGGFTDTQYF
DNA: TGCAGTGCTAGAGCTCCGACTTTTAGCGGGGGGTTCACAGATACGCAGTATTTT

size: NA
D: TRBD1
J: TRBJ2-1
V: TRBV6-5
CDR3: CASVQGDRVSDEQFF
DNA: TGTGCCAGCGTCCAGGGGGACCGGGTTAGCGATGAGCAGTTCTTC

size: NA
D: NA
J: TRBJ2-6
V: TRBV20-1
CDR3: CSARKQGSGANVLTF
DNA: TGCAGTGCTAGGAAACAGGGCTCTGGGGCCAACGTCCTGACTTTC

size: NA
D: NA
J: TRBJ1-2
V: TRBV20-1
CDR3: CSATEGMDGYTF
DNA: TGCAGTGCCACGGAAGGGATGGATGGCTACACCTTC

size: NA
D: TRBD1
J: TRBJ1-5
V: TRBV5-1
CDR3: CASSPGDRSDQPQHF
DNA: TGCGCCAGCAGCCCGGGGGACAGGTCCGATCAGCCCCAGCATTTT

size: many
D: TRBD1
J: TRBJ1-6
V: TRBV12-3/TRBV12-4
CDR3: CASSSRGQPNSPLHF
DNA: TGTGCCAGCAGTTCCCGGGGACAGCCTAATTCACCCCTCCACTTT

size: NA
D: TRBD2
J: TRBJ2-3
V: TRBV14
CDR3: CASSQVSGGVTDTQYF
DNA: TGTGCCAGCAGCCAAGTTAGCGGGGGGGTCACAGATACGCAGTATTTT

size: many
D: NA
J: TRBJ2-7
V: TRBV7-2
CDR3: CASRPPGGKGGEQYF
DNA: TGTGCCAGCAGACCCCCTGGGGGGAAAGGGGGCGAGCAGTACTTC

size: many
D: TRBD1
J: TRBJ1-2
V: TRBV7-9
CDR3: CASSKPGQGNYGYTF
DNA: TGTGCCAGCAGCAAGCCGGGACAGGGTAACTATGGCTACACCTTC

size: many
D: NA
J: TRBJ2-3
V: TRBV7-2
CDR3: CASSLEDTQYF
DNA: TGTGCCAGCAGCTTAGAAGATACGCAGTATTTT

size: NA
D: NA
J: TRBJ2-2
V: TRBV7-6
CDR3: CASSYMANTGELFF
DNA: TGTGCCAGCAGCTACATGGCGAACACCGGGGAGCTGTTTTTT

size: many
D: NA
J: TRBJ1-5
V: TRBV3-2
CDR3: CASSQDLEACGGRQPQHF
DNA: TGTGCCAGCAGCCAAGATCTGGAGGCATGCGGGGGTCGACAGCCCCAGCATTTT

size: few
D: NA
J: TRBJ2-1
V: TRBV11-2
CDR3: CASSLGLYSYNEQFF
DNA: TGTGCCAGCAGCTTAGGACTGTACTCCTACAATGAGCAGTTCTTC

size: NA
D: TRBD1
J: TRBJ2-2
V: TRBV7-6
CDR3: CASSLQGAISGELFF
DNA: TGTGCCAGCAGCTTACAGGGGGCTATTTCCGGGGAGCTGTTTTTT

size: NA
D: NA
J: TRBJ2-3
V: TRBV10-2
CDR3: CASSAPRPLSADTQYF
DNA: TGCGCCAGCAGTGCCCCCAGGCCCCTCAGCGCAGATACGCAGTATTTT

size: many
D: NA
J: TRBJ1-2
V: TRBV29-1
CDR3: CSVEDGGYTF
DNA: TGCAGCGTTGAAGATGGAGGCTACACCTTC

size: few
D: TRBD1
J: TRBJ2-7
V: TRBV5-1
CDR3: CASSWTGVYYEQYF
DNA: TGCGCCAGCAGCTGGACAGGGGTCTACTACGAGCAGTACTTC

size: many
D: NA
J: TRBJ1-5
V: TRBV18
CDR3: CASSPGGFDNQPQHF
DNA: TGTGCCAGCTCACCGGGAGGTTTCGACAATCAGCCCCAGCATTTT

size: NA
D: NA
J: TRBJ1-4
V: TRBV7-6
CDR3: CASSFGGRKGVTNEKLFF
DNA: TGTGCCAGCAGCTTTGGTGGCAGGAAAGGAGTAACTAATGAAAAACTGTTTTTT

size: NA
D: TRBD2
J: TRBJ2-5
V: TRBV12-3/TRBV12-4
CDR3: CASSPQGLAAQETQYF
DNA: TGTGCCAGCAGTCCCCAGGGACTAGCGGCGCAAGAGACCCAGTACTTC

size: few
D: TRBD1
J: TRBJ2-7
V: TRBV3-1
CDR3: CASSNRQGTAYEQYF
DNA: TGTGCCAGCAGCAACCGACAGGGTACTGCCTACGAGCAGTACTTC

size: medium-sized
D: NA
J: TRBJ2-2
V: TRBV4-3
CDR3: CASSQVRGELFF
DNA: TGCGCCAGCAGCCAAGTTCGAGGGGAGCTGTTTTTT

size: once
D: NA
J: TRBJ2-5
V: TRBV12-3/TRBV12-4
CDR3: CASSSWTDQETQYF
DNA: TGTGCCAGCAGTTCCTGGACGGATCAAGAGACCCAGTACTTC

size: many
D: NA
J: TRBJ1-3
V: TRBV6-6
CDR3: CASSYPRVSGNTIYF
DNA: TGTGCCAGCAGTTACCCGCGGGTCTCTGGAAACACCATATATTTT

size: few
D: NA
J: TRBJ1-5
V: TRBV7-2
CDR3: CASSIGARYSNQPQHF
DNA: TGTGCCAGCAGCATAGGGGCCCGATATAGCAATCAGCCCCAGCATTTT